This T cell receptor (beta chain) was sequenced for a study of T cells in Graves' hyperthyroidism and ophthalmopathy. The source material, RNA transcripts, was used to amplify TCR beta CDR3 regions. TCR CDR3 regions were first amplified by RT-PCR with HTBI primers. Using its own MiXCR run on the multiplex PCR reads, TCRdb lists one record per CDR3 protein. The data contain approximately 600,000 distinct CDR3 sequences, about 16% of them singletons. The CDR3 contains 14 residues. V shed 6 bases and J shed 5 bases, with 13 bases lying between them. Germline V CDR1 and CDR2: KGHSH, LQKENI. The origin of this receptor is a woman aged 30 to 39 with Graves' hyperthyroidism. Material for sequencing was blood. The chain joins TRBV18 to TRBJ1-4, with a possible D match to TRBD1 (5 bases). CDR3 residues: CASSPGTENEKLFF. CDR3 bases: TGTGCCAGCTCCCCCGGGACCGAGAATGAAAAACTGTTTTTT.